These T cell receptor beta chains were read from a single sample in a study of graft-versus-host responses after intestinal transplantation. Assay used: immunoSEQ multiplex PCR; TCRdb lists only in-frame clones, some missing. The table lists 13,000 to 15,000 clones, 30% to 35% of them singletons. Sequenced material: alloreactive CD4+ T cells from a mixed lymphocyte reaction culture, taken before intestinal transplant. Every receptor here comes from a human patient who received an intestinal transplant. Both conserved end residues are part of each CDR3. Each record gives: CDR3 length, J gene, V gene, clone size, D gene, CDR3 DNA, CDR3 protein. D genes are given only for firm matches. Clone size is stated in some rows and not others, as once, few, many or a class when expanded.

14,TRBJ1-1,TRBV19,-,-,TGTGCCAGTACCCGGACAGACATGAACACTGAAGCTTTCTTT,CASTRTDMNTEAFF
14,TRBJ2-7,TRBV19,-,-,TGTGCCAGTAGTCCCCTTGTCCAATCCTACGAGCAGTACTTC,CASSPLVQSYEQYF
18,TRBJ1-6,TRBV30,-,-,TGTGCCTGGAGAGTACCCAGAGGTTCAGGACAAAGGAATTCACCCCTCCACTTT,CAWRVPRGSGQRNSPLHF
15,TRBJ2-5,TRBV6-5,-,-,TGTGCCAGCAGTCTTATAGCGGAGGGAAGGGAGACCCAGTACTTC,CASSLIAEGRETQYF
15,TRBJ1-2,TRBV6-5,few,TRBD1,TGTGCCAGCAGTGACTTCTGGAGACAGGGTTATGGCTACACCTTC,CASSDFWRQGYGYTF
14,TRBJ2-1,TRBV5-1,-,-,TGCGCCAGCAGCCAGGGACAAAATTACAATGAGCAGTTCTTC,CASSQGQNYNEQFF
14,TRBJ1-1,TRBV30,once,-,TGTGCCTGGACATACCCCCCGGGCAACACTGAAGCTTTCTTT,CAWTYPPGNTEAFF
15,TRBJ2-3,TRBV6-6,-,TRBD2,TGTGCCAGCAGCAATGCGGGGGGCCGCACAGATACGCAGTATTTT,CASSNAGGRTDTQYF
15,TRBJ1-1,TRBV2,medium-sized,-,TGTGCCAGCAGTGATATTCTTGCGGCTAACACTGAAGCTTTCTTT,CASSDILAANTEAFF
14,TRBJ2-1,TRBV2,medium-sized,-,TGTGCCAGCAGTGCAGGAGTTTACTACAATGAGCAGTTCTTC,CASSAGVYYNEQFF
14,TRBJ2-1,TRBV7-8,-,-,TGTGCCAGCCGCGTATCGGGCCCTTCGAATGAGCAGTTCTTC,CASRVSGPSNEQFF
14,TRBJ2-7,TRBV6-5,few,-,TGTGCCAGCTCCTTAGCTGCGAGCTCCTACGAGCAGTACTTC,CASSLAASSYEQYF
12,TRBJ1-2,TRBV6-1,medium-sized,-,TGTGCCAGCAGTGCCTCAGGCTATGGCTACACCTTC,CASSASGYGYTF
16,TRBJ1-5,TRBV7-2,-,-,TGTGCCAGCAGCTTTGTGGGGCCCCGAAACAATCAGCCCCAGCATTTT,CASSFVGPRNNQPQHF
13,TRBJ2-4,TRBV19,-,-,TGTGCCAGTGTTTCTCTAGCCAAAAACATTCAGTACTTC,CASVSLAKNIQYF
17,TRBJ2-7,TRBV19,-,-,TGTGCCAGTAGTATAGGAGTTAGGCAGGGGACATCCTACGAGCAGTACTTC,CASSIGVRQGTSYEQYF
12,TRBJ1-1,TRBV5-1,few,-,TGCGCCAGCAGCTTGGCGACAGGTGAAGCTTTCTTT,CASSLATGEAFF
11,TRBJ2-7,TRBV30,few,-,TGTGCCTTCTCTCTCGCTGGGGCTAAGTACTTC,CAFSLAGAKYF
12,TRBJ1-3,TRBV7-9,few,-,TGTGCCTCAACGCACTCTGGAAACACCATATATTTT,CASTHSGNTIYF
15,TRBJ1-5,TRBV5-8,-,-,TGTGCCAGCAGCAGAGGACAGATTAGCAATCAGCCCCAGCATTTT,CASSRGQISNQPQHF
15,TRBJ2-1,TRBV2,-,TRBD2,TGTGCCAGCAGTGAAATCGCGGGAGGGGACAATGAGCAGTTCTTC,CASSEIAGGDNEQFF
15,TRBJ2-7,TRBV11-2,-,TRBD2,TGTGCCAGCAGCTTAGTCCTAGCGGGACTTTACGAGCAGTACTTC,CASSLVLAGLYEQYF
15,TRBJ2-7,TRBV5-1,-,TRBD2,TGCGCCAGCAGCCGTTATGCGGGAGTTCTTTACGAGCAGTACTTC,CASSRYAGVLYEQYF
15,TRBJ2-7,TRBV5-5,few,-,TGTGCCAGCAGCGCCACCCTAGGCAGCTCCTACGAGCAGTACTTC,CASSATLGSSYEQYF
13,TRBJ1-1,TRBV5-1,medium-sized,-,TGCGCCAGCAGCTTAGTGATAAACACTGAAGCTTTCTTT,CASSLVINTEAFF
13,TRBJ2-1,TRBV5-6,-,-,TGTGCCAGCAGCGCGGGACTTTACAATGAGCAGTTCTTC,CASSAGLYNEQFF
14,TRBJ2-3,TRBV21-1,few,-,TGTGCCAGCAGCAAAACAGGGGGCACAGATACGCAGTATTTT,CASSKTGGTDTQYF
14,TRBJ2-7,TRBV28,-,-,TGTGCCAGCAACCTGAGGGGTGGCTCCTACGAGCAGTACTTC,CASNLRGGSYEQYF
13,TRBJ1-5,TRBV7-9,-,-,TGTGCCAGCAGCTTAGACAGTACTCAGCCCCAGCATTTT,CASSLDSTQPQHF
15,TRBJ2-7,TRBV7-6,few,TRBD2,TGTGCCAGCAGCCGGACTAGCGGGACCGAATACGAGCAGTACTTC,CASSRTSGTEYEQYF
16,TRBJ1-3,TRBV21-1,-,-,TGTGCCAGCAGCAAAGGCCACAGGGACGCTGGAAACACCATATATTTT,CASSKGHRDAGNTIYF
15,TRBJ2-7,TRBV6-9,-,TRBD1,TGTGCCAGCAGTTACGACCCGGGACAGGTGGACGAGCAGTACTTC,CASSYDPGQVDEQYF
16,TRBJ2-5,TRBV15,few,TRBD1,TGTGCCACCAGCAGAGAATACAGGGGGCGGGGGTCTGGACAGTACTTC,CATSREYRGRGSGQYF
14,TRBJ2-7,TRBV27,-,TRBD1,TGTGCCAGCAGTCCTCCGGGACAGTCATACGAGCAGTACTTC,CASSPPGQSYEQYF
17,TRBJ2-3,TRBV5-1,few,TRBD2,TGCGCCAGCAGCTTGGTCATCCCTAGCGGGATCACAGATACGCAGTATTTT,CASSLVIPSGITDTQYF
16,TRBJ2-3,TRBV12-2,few,-,TGTGCAAGTCGCTTAGTCCCACTAGCGGGAGTAGATACGCAGTATTTT,CASRLVPLAGVDTQYF
18,TRBJ2-6,TRBV7-9,-,TRBD1,TGTGCCAGCAGCGTCTCCGGGACAGGGGGCTTTGGGGCCAACGTCCTGACTTTC,CASSVSGTGGFGANVLTF
15,TRBJ2-4,TRBV25-1,-,-,TGTGCCAGCAGTGAATCGGGGCTAGCCAAAAACATTCAGTACTTC,CASSESGLAKNIQYF
13,TRBJ1-4,TRBV6-5,once,TRBD1,TGTGCCACTAAGACAGGGGCTAATGAAAAACTGTTTTTT,CATKTGANEKLFF
15,TRBJ2-3,TRBV27,-,TRBD2,TGTGCCAGCAGTTGGACTAGCGGGGCCCCGGATACGCAGTATTTT,CASSWTSGAPDTQYF
16,TRBJ2-2,TRBV5-1,-,-,TGCGCCAGCAGCTTTGGTGGGGTAGTTCGAACCGGGGAGCTGTTTTTT,CASSFGGVVRTGELFF
14,TRBJ2-7,TRBV6-8,-,TRBD2,TGTGCCAGCAGTCGGACTAGGCGAGCCTACGAGCAGTACTTC,CASSRTRRAYEQYF
13,TRBJ1-5,TRBV6-9,-,-,TGTGCCAGCAGTTACTCCCTAGATCAGCCCCAGCATTTT,CASSYSLDQPQHF
18,TRBJ1-3,TRBV7-9,-,TRBD1,TGTGCCAGCAGCCAAGAAGTAGGGGGCTCCCCCTCTGGAAACACCATATATTTT,CASSQEVGGSPSGNTIYF
12,TRBJ2-5,TRBV29-1,-,TRBD2,TGCAGCGTAGCGGGAGTTGGAGAGACCCAGTACTTC,CSVAGVGETQYF
14,TRBJ1-1,TRBV6-5,-,-,TGTGCCACTACCTCCTCCGGAAGGGGCACTGAAGCTTTCTTT,CATTSSGRGTEAFF
15,TRBJ2-3,TRBV27,-,-,TGTGCCAGCAGTTCTTGGAGCGAGAGCACAGATACGCAGTATTTT,CASSSWSESTDTQYF
14,TRBJ2-5,TRBV5-1,-,TRBD1,TGCGCCAGCAGACGGACAGGGTCGTACGACGAGCAGCACTTC,CASRRTGSYDEQHF
14,TRBJ1-1,TRBV4-2,few,-,TGTGCCAGCAGCCCCGAGGGACTGAACACTGAAGCTTTCTTT,CASSPEGLNTEAFF
14,TRBJ2-1,TRBV5-1,medium-sized,TRBD1,TGCGCCAGCAGCTTCGGGGACAGGGTCAATGAGCAGTTCTTC,CASSFGDRVNEQFF
14,TRBJ1-4,TRBV2,-,-,TGTGCCAGCAGCTGGGGGGAGACCCATGAAAAACTGTTTTTT,CASSWGETHEKLFF
15,TRBJ2-5,TRBV6-5,-,TRBD1,TGTGCCAGCAGCTACCTCGGGACAGGGGAGGAGACCCAGTACTTC,CASSYLGTGEETQYF
11,TRBJ2-7,TRBV20-1,-,TRBD1,TGCAGTGCTCCACAGGGGTACGAGCAGTACTTC,CSAPQGYEQYF
17,TRBJ2-7,TRBV5-4,-,TRBD2,TGTGCCAGCAGCTTGGGTGCGGGAGTGAGGCGATCCTACGAGCAGTACTTC,CASSLGAGVRRSYEQYF
16,TRBJ1-6,TRBV21-1,-,-,TGTGCCAGCAGCAAAGGGGAGGGGTACTATAATTCACCCCTCCACTTT,CASSKGEGYYNSPLHF
13,TRBJ1-2,TRBV11-3,-,-,TGTGCCAGCAGCTTTGAGGGCTTTTATGGCTACACCTTC,CASSFEGFYGYTF
17,TRBJ1-2,TRBV7-9,few,-,TGTGCCAGCAGCTCCGCCACAGGGTTTTGGCTGCCGAATGGCTACACCTTC,CASSSATGFWLPNGYTF
18,TRBJ2-1,TRBV29-1,-,TRBD1,TGCAGCGTTGACCCACCCTTGAACAGGGGAAGAAGTGGCAATGAGCAGTTCTTC,CSVDPPLNRGRSGNEQFF